The 3 T cell receptor beta chains presented below share a single source sample, sequenced in a study of CD8+CD57+ T cells in acquired aplastic anemia. For CDR3 and TCR beta VDJ profiling, genomic DNA was the template used. TCRdb re-called the reads through MiXCR, storing one row per CDR3 protein. The sample has some 240,000 distinct CDR3 sequences; 34% are singletons. Specimen: sorted CD4+, CD8+, or CD8+CD57+ T cells (not recorded which) from PBMCs. The receptors were sampled from a human donor in good health, serving as a control.

This clonotype turned up a few times. The J gene is TRBJ2-7, the V gene TRBV9, with D tentatively TRBD2 (5 bases). The germline V and J ends were trimmed by 4 bases and 2 bases, with 19 bases remaining between them. CDR3 length: 16 amino acids. Germline CDR1 SGDLS, CDR2 YYNGEE. CDR3 sequence (DNA): TGTGCCAGCAGCCCCACGGGAAGGACTGGTCCCTACGAGCAGTACTTC. Translation: CASSPTGRTGPYEQYF.

The rearrangement links TRBV7-9 to TRBJ2-4, with D perhaps being TRBD1 or TRBD2 (5 bases each). Germline CDR1 and CDR2: SEHNR and FQNEAQ (reference sequence). CDR3 length: 12 residues. The ends were cut back, 5 bases at V and 10 bases at J, with 12 bases in the middle. The DNA for the CDR3 is TGTGCCAGCAGCCACCTTGAGGGGATTCAGTACTTC. As protein: CASSHLEGIQYF.

The chain employs TRBV19 and TRBJ1-1; tentative D call: TRBD1 (5 bases). CDR3 length: 16 amino acids. V gave up 1 base and J gave up 1 base, with 13 bases separating them. Looked up from germline, CDR1 is LNHDA and CDR2 is SQIVND (reference sequence). CDR3 DNA sequence: TGTGCCAGTAGTATAGGAACAGGCGGTCGGAACACTGAAGCTTTCTTT. This gives the protein CASSIGTGGRNTEAFF.